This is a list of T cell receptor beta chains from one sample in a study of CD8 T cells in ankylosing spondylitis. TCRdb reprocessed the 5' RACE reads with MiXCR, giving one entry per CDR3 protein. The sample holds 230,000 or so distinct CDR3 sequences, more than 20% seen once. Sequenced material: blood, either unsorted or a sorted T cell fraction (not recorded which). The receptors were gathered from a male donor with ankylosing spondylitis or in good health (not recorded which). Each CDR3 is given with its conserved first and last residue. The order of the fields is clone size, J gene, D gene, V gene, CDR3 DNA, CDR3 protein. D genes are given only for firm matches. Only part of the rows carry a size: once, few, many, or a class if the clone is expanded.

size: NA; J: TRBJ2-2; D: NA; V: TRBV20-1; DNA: TGCAGTGCTAGAGGCGGCGCGGGCCCAGTCACCGGGGAGCTGTTTTTT; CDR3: CSARGGAGPVTGELFF
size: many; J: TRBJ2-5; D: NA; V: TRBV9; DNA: TGTGCCAGCAGCGCCGACATTATGGAGACCCAGTACTTC; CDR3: CASSADIMETQYF
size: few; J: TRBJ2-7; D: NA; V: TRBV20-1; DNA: TGCAGTGCTAGAGACTTCGGGGGGCCCTACGAGCAGTACTTC; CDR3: CSARDFGGPYEQYF
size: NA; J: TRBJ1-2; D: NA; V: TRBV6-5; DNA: TGTGCCAGCAGTACGAAAATCTATGGCAACACCTTC; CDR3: CASSTKIYGNTF
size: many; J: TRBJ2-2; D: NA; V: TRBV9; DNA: TGTGCCAGCAGCGTAGCTCCCGCTGAAGGCACCGGGGAGCTGTTTTTT; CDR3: CASSVAPAEGTGELFF
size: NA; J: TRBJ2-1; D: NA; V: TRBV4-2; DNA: TGTGCCAGCAGCCCCGGGCAGAGAACATACAATGAGCAGTTCTTC; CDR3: CASSPGQRTYNEQFF
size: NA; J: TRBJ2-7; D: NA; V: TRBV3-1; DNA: TGTGCCAGCAGCCCGCGTCCCTTGCACGAGCAGTACTTC; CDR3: CASSPRPLHEQYF
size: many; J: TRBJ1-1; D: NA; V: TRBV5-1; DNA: TGCGCCAGCAGCTTGGGAGTAGGACCGGCGAACACTGAAGCTTTCTTT; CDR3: CASSLGVGPANTEAFF
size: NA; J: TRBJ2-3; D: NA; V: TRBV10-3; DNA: TGTGCCATCAGTGATGTCCTGCAGGTGGGGTCAGATACGCAGTATTTT; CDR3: CAISDVLQVGSDTQYF
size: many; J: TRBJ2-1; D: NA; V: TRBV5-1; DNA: TGCGCCAGCAGCTTTATGGAGAGCTCCTACAATGAGCAGTTCTTC; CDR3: CASSFMESSYNEQFF
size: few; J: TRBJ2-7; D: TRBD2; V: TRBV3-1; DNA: TGTGCCAGCAGCCGGCTAGCGGGCGGCTACGAGCAGTACTTC; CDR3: CASSRLAGGYEQYF
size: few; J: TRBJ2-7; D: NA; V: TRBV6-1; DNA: TGTGCCAGCTGCCGGACCGCCACCTCCTACGAGCAGTACTTC; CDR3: CASCRTATSYEQYF
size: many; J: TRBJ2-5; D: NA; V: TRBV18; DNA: TGTGCCAGCTCACAGGGGGAAGAGACCCAGTACTTC; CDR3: CASSQGEETQYF
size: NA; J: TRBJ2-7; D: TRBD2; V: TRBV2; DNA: TGTGCCAGCAAGAGCGGGGGTAATACCTACGAGCAGTACTTC; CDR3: CASKSGGNTYEQYF
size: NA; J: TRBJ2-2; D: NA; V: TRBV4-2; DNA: TGTGCCAGCAGCGCTACCGGGACAACTGTCGGGACCGGGGAGCTGTTTTTT; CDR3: CASSATGTTVGTGELFF
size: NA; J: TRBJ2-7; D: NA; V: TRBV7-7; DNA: TGTGCTAGCACCAATGATATCTACGAGCAGTACTTC; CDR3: CASTNDIYEQYF
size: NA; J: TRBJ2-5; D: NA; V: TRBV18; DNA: TGTGCCAGCTCGCGCCTGGGGGCGAACCAAGAGACCCAGTACTTC; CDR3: CASSRLGANQETQYF
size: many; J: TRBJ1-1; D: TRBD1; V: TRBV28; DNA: TGTGCCAGCAGTTTAACCAGGGGGAGTACTGAAGCTTTCTTT; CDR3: CASSLTRGSTEAFF
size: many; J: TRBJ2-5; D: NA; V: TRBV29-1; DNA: TGCAGCGCTAGAGAGACAGTCCAAGAGACCCAGTACTTC; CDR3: CSARETVQETQYF
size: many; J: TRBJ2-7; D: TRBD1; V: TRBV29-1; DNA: TGCAGCGTCACGGGACAGGGGGACACCTACGAGCAGTACTTC; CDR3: CSVTGQGDTYEQYF
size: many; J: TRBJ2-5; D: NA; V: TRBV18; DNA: TGTGCCAGCTCACCAGCGAGCCTCCAAGAGACCCAGTACTTC; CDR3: CASSPASLQETQYF
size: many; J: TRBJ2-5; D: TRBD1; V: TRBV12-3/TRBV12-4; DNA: TGTGCCAGCAGCCACGACAGGGGACAAGAGACCCAGTACTTC; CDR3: CASSHDRGQETQYF
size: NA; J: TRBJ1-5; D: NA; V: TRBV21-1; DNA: TGTGCCAGCAGCAAAGGTGTCAGGGTGAACAATCAGCCCCAGCATTTT; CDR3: CASSKGVRVNNQPQHF
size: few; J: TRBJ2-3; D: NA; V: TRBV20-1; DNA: TGCAGTGCTAGAGTTTTAGTAGCACCAGATACGCAGTATTTT; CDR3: CSARVLVAPDTQYF
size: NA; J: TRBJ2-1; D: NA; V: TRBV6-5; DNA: TGTGCCAGCAGTAAGGGGTACAATGAGCAGTTCTTC; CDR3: CASSKGYNEQFF
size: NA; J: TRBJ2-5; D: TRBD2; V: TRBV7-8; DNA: TGTGCCAGCAGCCCACTAGCGGGGGAGCAAGAGACCCAGTACTTC; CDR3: CASSPLAGEQETQYF